Below, 25 T cell receptor beta chains from the same sample are listed, as sequenced in a study of cytotoxic CD8 clonotypes in ibrutinib-treated CLL (TCRdb year 2021). Libraries were built with the immunoSEQ multiplex PCR assay. The source is immuneACCESS, and TCRdb retained only in-frame sequences with V and J called. Part of the clones is not carried over; for the studies checked, unresolved V genes explain less than half of this, and the remainder is unexplained. For this sample the table gives over 110,000 clones, of which approximately 90% were detected only once. Together, the top ten hold 10% to 12% of the sample. The time point label of this sample denotes: approximately eleven months on ibrutinib. The material sequenced was PBMCs, taken after 12 months of ibrutinib treatment. These receptors originate from a human donor with chronic lymphocytic leukemia.

This clone was recorded a few times. The chain joins TRBV27 to TRBJ2-2; D might be TRBD2 (6 bases). Germline-derived CDR1 and CDR2 are MNHEY and SMNVEV (reference sequence). Trimming shortened V by 6 bases and J by 1 base, and 15 bases separated the two germline ends. CDR3 length: 16 amino acids. The DNA for the CDR3 is TGTGCCAGCAGGGACTCCCCCGGGAGGAACACCGGGGAGCTGTTTTTT. This sequence encodes CASRDSPGRNTGELFF.

The chain couples TRBV9 to TRBJ1-2; maybe TRBD1 (5 bases). There are 14 residues in the CDR3. Trimming pared 0 bases from V and 6 bases from J, leaving 12 bases between. Germline CDR1 is SGDLS and CDR2 is YYNGEE. For the CDR3, the DNA is TGTGCCAGCAGCGTAGACAGGTCCGGGGATGGCTACACCTTC. Its translation is CASSVDRSGDGYTF.

The rearrangement links TRBV28 to TRBJ1-4, with a tentative D call TRBD1 (5 bases). V was shortened by 5 bases and J by 6 bases, with 19 bases between the two germline ends. The length of the CDR3 is 16 residues. CDR1 is MDHEN, CDR2 SYDVKM, per germline. The CDR3 loop reads CASSGLGATSHEKLFF. CDR3 nucleotide sequence: TGTGCCAGCAGTGGCCTCGGGGCAACTAGTCATGAAAAACTGTTTTTT.

V is TRBV29-1 and J is TRBJ2-5, with TRBD2 matching 14 bases. Germline-derived CDR1 and CDR2 are SQVTM and ANQGSEA. V shed 4 bases, J shed 2 bases, and the junction held 6 bases outside the gene matches. The CDR3 has 16 residues. The CDR3 sequence: CSVAGTSGREQETQYF. In DNA form, the CDR3 reads TGCAGCGTTGCCGGGACTAGCGGGAGAGAGCAAGAGACCCAGTACTTC.

V gene TRBV11-2 combines with J gene TRBJ2-7; TRBD2 is a possible D gene (7 bases). Trimming left V 6 bases short and J 5 bases short, with 20 bases between. The CDR3 totals 15 residues. Germline V CDR1 and CDR2: SGHAT, FQNNGV. The CDR3 loop is CASRNTGRGGDEQYF. Here the CDR3 DNA reads TGTGCCAGCAGAAATACAGGGAGGGGGGGAGACGAGCAGTACTTC.

V gene TRBV15 combines with J gene TRBJ2-7; D is unclear. V gave up 1 base and J gave up 3 bases, with 4 bases separating them. In germline, CDR1 is LNHNV, CDR2 YYDKDF (reference sequence). The length of the CDR3 is 12 residues. As DNA, the CDR3 is TGTGCCACCAGCAGAGGCCACTACGAGCAGTACTTC. Amino acid sequence: CATSRGHYEQYF.

The chain combines TRBV4-3 with TRBJ2-5, with 9 bases fitting TRBD1. Trimming cost V 2 bases and J 5 bases; bases outside gene matches: 27. This CDR3 has 22 amino acids. Germline-derived CDR1 and CDR2 are LGHNA and YSLEER. CDR3 sequence (DNA): TGCGCCAGCAGCCAACAGATCGGGGACGGTCTAATAGGAACAGGGGGCTATGAGACCCAGTACTTC. Translation: CASSQQIGDGLIGTGGYETQYF.

The genes are TRBV28 and TRBJ1-2, with a tentative D call TRBD1 (5 bases). The germline gives CDR1 MDHEN, CDR2 SYDVKM. This CDR3 has 15 residues. The V end lost 5 bases, the J end lost 2 bases, and 15 bases lay between the germline ends. In DNA form, the CDR3 reads TGTGCCAGCAGTACGGCCGGGACGGAGAACTATGGCTACACCTTC. It yields the protein CASSTAGTENYGYTF.

V gene TRBV7-9 combines with J gene TRBJ2-5, with D unclear. Germline values: CDR1 SEHNR, CDR2 FQNEAQ (reference sequence). The CDR3 consists of 14 residues. Trimming removed 2 bases at V and 5 bases at J, with 12 bases between. The CDR3 is CASSLWAPWETQYF. In DNA form, the CDR3 reads TGTGCCAGCAGCTTATGGGCACCTTGGGAGACCCAGTACTTC.

The V gene is TRBV7-9, the J gene TRBJ2-1; possible D gene TRBD2, 6 bases. The germline V gene has CDR1 SEHNR and CDR2 FQNEAQ (reference sequence). V lost 5 bases, J lost 4 bases, and 12 bases lay in between. The CDR3 sequence is 14 residues long. CDR3 bases: TGTGCCAGCAGCCGTAGCGGCGCTTACAATGAGCAGTTCTTC. It codes for CASSRSGAYNEQFF.

About this clone itself: Other DNA variants within this sample encode the same CDR3. This chain joins TRBV5-1 and TRBJ1-5; D not certain. The V and J ends lost 0 bases and 1 base respectively, with 5 bases between them. The germline V gene has CDR1 SGHRS and CDR2 YFSETQ. This CDR3 has 14 amino acids. The CDR3 here is CASSLGQSNQPQHF. DNA for the CDR3: TGCGCCAGCAGCTTGGGTCAGAGCAATCAGCCCCAGCATTTT.

V is TRBV28 and J is TRBJ2-2; D might be TRBD2 (6 bases). V was shortened by 6 bases and J by 13 bases, with 12 bases between the two germline ends. The CDR3 contains 11 residues. CDR1 and CDR2 from the germline V gene are MDHEN and SYDVKM. The DNA for the CDR3 is TGTGCCAGCAGCACGACTAGAAGGCTGTTTTTT. This encodes CASSTTRRLFF.

CDR3 DNA: TGTGCCAGCAGCTTAGACGCTATGCAGCCCCAGCATTTT. This sequence encodes CASSLDAMQPQHF. The rearrangement links TRBV7-2 to TRBJ1-5, with D uncertain. The CDR3 spans 13 residues. V gave up 1 base and J gave up 7 bases, with 8 bases separating them. Germline V gene sequence: CDR1 SGHTA, CDR2 FQGNSA.

The table lists this clone with a count of one. This CDR3 is CASRAGGVNEQFF. The CDR3 coding sequence is TGTGCCTCACGGGCGGGAGGTGTAAATGAGCAGTTCTTC. The chain recombines TRBV28 with TRBJ2-1; 8 nucleotides agree with TRBD2. The ends lost 11 bases at V and 7 bases at J; junction bases unmatched: 10. There are 13 residues in the CDR3. The germline CDR1 and CDR2 sequences are MDHEN and SYDVKM.

The gene calls are TRBV6-6 and TRBJ2-7; 10 positions agree with TRBD2. Per the germline V gene, CDR1 is MNHNY and CDR2 is SVGAGI (reference sequence). Unmatched junction bases numbered 7, after V lost 2 bases and J lost 3 bases. This CDR3 spans 16 amino acids. CDR3 coding DNA: TGTGCCAGCAGTTACACCACACCTAGCGGGGGCTACGAGCAGTACTTC. Its protein is CASSYTTPSGGYEQYF.

This chain joins TRBV5-1 and TRBJ2-3, with no clear D. V lost 4 bases to trimming and J lost 0 bases, with 12 bases between them. Germline values: CDR1 SGHRS, CDR2 YFSETQ. The CDR3 length is 15 residues. The CDR3 protein is CASSPDSSSTDTQYF. Here the CDR3 DNA reads TGCGCCAGCAGCCCCGACTCTTCTAGCACAGATACGCAGTATTTT.

The chain uses TRBV19 and TRBJ1-2; a weak D match, TRBD1 (5 bases). CDR1 and CDR2 from the germline V gene are LNHDA and SQIVND (reference sequence). This CDR3 contains 17 residues. With 4 bases removed from V and 1 base from J, the gap between germline ends came to 19 bases. The DNA for the CDR3 is TGTGCCAGTAGTAGGGGCCAAACAGGACGCGTTAACTATGGCTACACCTTC. It encodes CASSRGQTGRVNYGYTF.

The chain combines TRBV9 with TRBJ2-1; 9 bases line up with TRBD2. This CDR3 comprises 15 residues. In germline, CDR1 is SGDLS, CDR2 YYNGEE. J was trimmed by 3 bases and V by 3 bases; bases with no gene match: 4. CDR3 nucleotide sequence: TGTGCCAGCAGCGCGTTAGCGGGAGACTACAATGAGCAGTTCTTC. Amino acid sequence: CASSALAGDYNEQFF.

CDR3 DNA sequence: TGCGCCAGCAGCTCCCTCAACCCGGCCGAAAAACTGTTTTTT. The encoded protein is CASSSLNPAEKLFF. This chain links TRBV5-1 with TRBJ1-4; D not certain. V was clipped by 3 bases and J by 8 bases, with 14 bases between them. This CDR3 has 14 amino acids. In germline, CDR1 is SGHRS, CDR2 YFSETQ.

The rearrangement uses TRBV9 and TRBJ2-3; D not resolved. In germline, CDR1 is SGDLS, CDR2 YYNGEE. The CDR3 extends over 13 amino acids. V shed 0 bases and J shed 2 bases, with 4 bases lying between them. The DNA for the CDR3 is TGTGCCAGCAGCGTAGCCCCCACAGATACGCAGTATTTT. Translated, it gives CASSVAPTDTQYF. Complete variable domain (other parts from reference TRBV9 and TRBJ2-3): DSGVTQTPKHLITATGQRVTLRCSPRSGDLSVYWYQQSLDQGLQFLIQYYNGEERAKGNILERFSAQQFPDLHSELNLSSLELGDSALYFCASSVAPTDTQYFGPGTRLTVL.

The CDR3 nucleotides are TGTGCCAGCAGACCGACAGGGGAGCCTGGAAACACCATATATTTT. It specifies CASRPTGEPGNTIYF. This chain uses TRBV9 with TRBJ1-3, with 8 positions matching TRBD1. The CDR3 loop spans 15 amino acids. Germline V gene data show CDR1 as SGDLS and CDR2 as YYNGEE. Losses at the gene ends were 5 bases for V and 2 bases for J; bases not matched to a gene: 6.

This clone has just one count. The chain joins TRBV27 to TRBJ2-5, with D possibly matching TRBD2 (5 bases). The length of the CDR3 is 14 residues. The germline V gene has CDR1 MNHEY and CDR2 SMNVEV (reference sequence). Trimming cost V 2 bases and J 4 bases, with 11 bases left between them. CDR3 amino acids: CASSLRERGETQYF. The CDR3, as DNA: TGTGCCAGCAGTTTACGGGAACGTGGAGAGACCCAGTACTTC.

The chain carries TRBV30 and TRBJ1-2, with TRBD1 as a possible D gene (5 bases). The V end was cut by 2 bases, the J end by 4 bases, with 14 bases between. CDR3 length: 14 residues. Germline CDR1 GTSNPN, CDR2 SVGIG (reference sequence). The CDR3 DNA reads TGTGCCTGGAGTAAAAACGGGGGTAGCTATGGCTACACCTTC. Its protein is CAWSKNGGSYGYTF.

The table lists this clone with a few counts. The CDR3 DNA reads TGTGCCAGTAGTACACCCAGGGGGAATCAGCCCCAGCATTTT. This gives the protein CASSTPRGNQPQHF. This chain joins TRBV19 and TRBJ1-5; 7 nucleotides match TRBD1. CDR1 LNHDA and CDR2 SQIVND come from the germline V gene (reference sequence). CDR3 length: 14 amino acids. The trim removed 4 bases at V and 4 bases at J, leaving 4 bases unmatched.

The rearrangement links TRBV11-3 to TRBJ1-2, with D possibly matching TRBD1 (5 bases). The V gene lost 5 bases and the J gene lost 5 bases, with 18 bases spanning the gap. This CDR3 has 15 amino acids. The germline V gene has CDR1 SGHNT and CDR2 YENEEA. The CDR3 DNA follows: TGTGCCAGCAGCCCGGAAGACAGAGAGACTTATGGCTACACCTTC. It yields the protein CASSPEDRETYGYTF. Looking up the rest from reference TRBV11-3 and TRBJ1-2 gives the full variable domain: EAGVVQSPRYKIIEKKQPVAFWCNPISGHNTLYWYLQNLGQGPELLIRYENEEAVDDSQLPKDRFSAERLKGVDSTLKIQPAELGDSAVYLCASSPEDRETYGYTFGSGTRLTVV.